This T cell receptor (beta chain) was identified in a study of beta chain features in type 1 diabetes. Looking at the study overall: Across all samples, about 100 million sorted cells were examined. Overall study findings and caveats: Patients with Type 1 diabetes showed moderately but significantly shorter TCRB CDR3s in all four CD4+ subsets. VDJ junctions from patients with type 1 diabetes contained fewer insertions and more deletions.

The sequenced template was cDNA made from the entire isolated RNA. An average around 3.3 million reads came from naive, central memory and regulatory T cell samples. TCRdb's table, derived via immunoSEQ multiplex PCR, lists solely in-frame clones and lacks some. The table lists 250,000 or so clones, about 14% of them singletons. The authors sorted CD4+ naive, central memory, regulatory and stem cell-like memory cells via CD45RO/CCR7/CD25/CD127/CD95/CD27. Trimming shortened V by 5 bases and J by 1 base, and 16 bases separated the two germline ends. CDR3 length equals 16 residues. In germline, CDR1 is SEHNR, CDR2 FQNEAQ (reference sequence). Comment on this clone: Its target is unknown.

The chain carries TRBV7-9 and TRBJ2-3; D gene unclear. The TCR sequence derives from a man aged 25-45 years with type 1 diabetes. Sequencing used naive CD4+ T cells from blood. The CDR3 coding sequence is TGTGCCAGCAGCCTCTTTGGCTCAGGCGGCACAGATACGCAGTATTTT. This codes for CASSLFGSGGTDTQYF.